Presented here are 21 T cell receptor beta chains from one specimen sequenced in a study of vaccination and CD4 T cells after COVID-19. Treatment specified: approximately 9-day PBMC culture with coronavirus spike peptide pools or control peptides (ViraFEST assay). Antigens of these TCRs are unknown. The assay that was used to sequence DNA from cultured CD4+ T cells was the Oncomine TCR Beta short-read assay. TCRdb used MiXCR to reprocess the PCR reads, holding one entry per CDR3 protein. The sample includes 15,000 to 20,000 distinct CDR3 sequences, approximately 62% of them seen just once. Sequenced input: CD4+ T cells from blood, cultured in vitro. The receptors here all came from a human donor who had recovered from COVID-19.

This clonotype was seen a handful of times. In nucleotides, the CDR3 is TGTGCCACCAGCAGAGATTTCGGGGGCGTCAACTCCTACACCTTC. It codes for CATSRDFGGVNSYTF. The V call is TRBV15, the J call TRBJ1-2; the D gene is possibly TRBD1 (6 bases). Germline assignment: CDR1 LNHNV and CDR2 YYDKDF (reference sequence). V dropped 0 bases and J dropped 10 bases, with 18 bases sitting between them. CDR3 length: 15 residues.

The V and J genes are TRBV7-2 and TRBJ1-3; 7 bases are a match to TRBD1. With V trimmed by 1 base and J by 3 bases, 6 bases remained unmatched. The CDR3 has 16 residues. In germline, CDR1 is SGHTA, CDR2 FQGNSA. The CDR3 DNA reads as TGTGCCAGCAGCTTAGGGCAGGGGGTTAGTGGAAACACCATATATTTT. Translating gives CASSLGQGVSGNTIYF.

V is TRBV7-9 and J is TRBJ1-2, with a possible D match to TRBD1 (5 bases). There are 14 residues in the CDR3. The ends were cut back, 5 bases at V and 2 bases at J, with 12 bases in the middle. The germline gives CDR1 SEHNR, CDR2 FQNEAQ (reference sequence). The CDR3, as DNA: TGTGCCAGCAGCCGGGACCTCGCAAACTATGGCTACACCTTC. This sequence encodes CASSRDLANYGYTF.

This clonotype is termed large. The rearrangement uses TRBV5-4 and TRBJ2-2; TRBD2 agrees at 8 bases. Germline CDR1 reads SGHNT; CDR2 reads YYREEE (reference sequence). The CDR3 totals 17 residues. Trimming took 4 bases from V and 4 from J; bases not matched to a gene: 12. The CDR3 coding sequence is TGTGCCAGCAGCCCCCGGGGCGGGAGCGGGGGCACCGGGGAGCTGTTTTTT. Protein sequence: CASSPRGGSGGTGELFF.

This clonotype was counted only a few times. The gene calls are TRBV5-1 and TRBJ1-1; 8 bases map to TRBD1. The CDR3 totals 15 residues. Germline-derived CDR1 and CDR2 are SGHRS and YFSETQ. With V trimmed by 5 bases and J by 3 bases, 9 bases remained unmatched. The CDR3 reads CASRRQGARDTEAFF. As DNA, the CDR3 is TGCGCCAGCAGGAGGCAGGGGGCGCGGGACACTGAAGCTTTCTTT.

Only a few counts were recorded for this clonotype. This sequence joins TRBV6-2 or TRBV6-3 and TRBJ1-5; D unresolved. The CDR3 runs 15 residues. V lost 4 bases and J 3 bases, leaving 13 bases between the germline ends. CDR1 is MNHEY and CDR2 is SVGEGT in the germline V gene. CDR3 residues: CASSSYLGLNQPQHF. CDR3 DNA sequence: TGTGCCAGCAGTTCCTATCTGGGTCTCAATCAGCCCCAGCATTTT.

The V and J genes are TRBV20-1 and TRBJ1-4; the D is unclear. Looked up from germline, CDR1 is DFQATT and CDR2 is SNEGSKA (reference sequence). This CDR3 has 13 amino acids. V was pared by 6 bases and J by 3 bases, with 11 bases between. CDR3: CSAQRRANEKLFF. The CDR3 region has the DNA TGCAGTGCCCAGAGGAGGGCTAATGAAAAACTGTTTTTT.

The chain combines TRBV20-1 with TRBJ1-1, with D possibly matching TRBD1 (6 bases). The V end was cut by 0 bases, the J end by 1 base, with 12 bases between. Germline-derived CDR1 and CDR2 are DFQATT and SNEGSKA (reference sequence). This CDR3 region has 15 residues. The CDR3 reads CSARDRGLGNTEAFF. In DNA, the CDR3 is TGCAGTGCTAGAGATCGGGGGCTCGGGAACACTGAAGCTTTCTTT.

The V call is TRBV4-1, the J call TRBJ2-1; 11 positions match TRBD2. Germline V gene data show CDR1 as MGHRA and CDR2 as YSYEKL. J gave up 3 bases and V 0 bases, and 1 base lay outside the gene matches. The CDR3 contains 16 residues. The CDR3 region has the DNA TGCGCCAGCAGCCAAGAGGGACTAGCGGACTACAATGAGCAGTTCTTC. Translated: CASSQEGLADYNEQFF.

This clonotype has only one observation. The chain carries TRBV6-1 and TRBJ2-1; D remains ambiguous. There are 12 residues in the CDR3. Trimming removed 7 bases from V and 8 bases from J, with 12 bases in between. Germline CDR1 is MNHNS and CDR2 is SASEGT. CDR3 amino acids: CASTEPRDEQFF. As DNA, the CDR3 is TGTGCCAGCACAGAGCCTCGCGATGAGCAGTTCTTC.

The CDR3 DNA follows: TGTGCCGTCCAGGGTTCCTACGAGCAGTACTTC. This gives the protein CAVQGSYEQYF. The V gene is TRBV10-3, the J gene TRBJ2-7; perhaps TRBD1 as D (5 bases). CDR3 length equals 11 residues. Germline V gives CDR1 ENHRY, CDR2 SYGVKD. V lost 11 bases, J lost 1 base, and 9 bases lay in between.

The chain couples TRBV20-1 to TRBJ2-3, with D maybe TRBD1 (7 bases). Trimming left V 6 bases short and J 1 base short, with 14 bases between. The CDR3 extends over 14 amino acids. Germline V CDR1 and CDR2: DFQATT, SNEGSKA (reference sequence). CDR3 protein: CSAPGGSGTDTQYF. The CDR3 coding sequence is TGCAGTGCCCCAGGGGGGAGCGGCACAGATACGCAGTATTTT.

The chain combines TRBV29-1 with TRBJ2-1, with TRBD1 identical over 8 bases. Germline CDR1 reads SQVTM; CDR2 reads ANQGSEA. This CDR3 comprises 12 residues. Losses at the gene ends were 4 bases for V and 10 bases for J; bases not matched to a gene: 6. The DNA for the CDR3 is TGCAGCGTTGGGCGACAGGGGCGAGAGCAGTTCTTC. This encodes CSVGRQGREQFF.

This sequence joins TRBV2 and TRBJ2-3; D is perhaps TRBD1 (5 bases). CDR1 and CDR2 (germline): SNHLY, FYNNEI. This CDR3 region has 15 residues. V was pared by 2 bases and J by 0 bases, with 9 bases between. For the CDR3, the DNA is TGTGCCAGCAGTGAACCAGGGATGAGCACAGATACGCAGTATTTT. Protein product: CASSEPGMSTDTQYF.

The genes are TRBV7-9 and TRBJ2-3, with TRBD2 as a possible D gene (7 bases). The CDR3 spans 16 residues. Germline CDR1 reads SEHNR; CDR2 reads FQNEAQ (reference sequence). Deletions cut 4 bases from V and 2 bases from J, with 16 bases between. DNA for the CDR3: TGTGCCAGCAGCTGGGGGGCTAGCGGACCCACAGATACGCAGTATTTT. As protein: CASSWGASGPTDTQYF.

This clonotype is medium-sized (0.01 to 0.1%). The V and J genes are TRBV7-9 and TRBJ1-1; D uncertain. Germline V CDR1 and CDR2: SEHNR, FQNEAQ (reference sequence). This CDR3 spans 13 amino acids. The germline V and J ends were trimmed by 1 base and 3 bases, with 6 bases remaining between them. This CDR3 reads CASSLVRDTEAFF. CDR3 in DNA: TGTGCCAGCAGCTTAGTGAGGGACACTGAAGCTTTCTTT.

The chain links TRBV7-2 to TRBJ1-1; D uncertain. CDR1 is SGHTA and CDR2 is FQGNSA in the germline V gene. With 6 bases removed from V and 1 base from J, the gap between germline ends came to 6 bases. This CDR3 comprises 12 residues. DNA of the CDR3: TGTGCCAGCAGAAGACAGAACACTGAAGCTTTCTTT. Its translation: CASRRQNTEAFF.

The J gene is TRBJ2-3, the V gene TRBV12-3 or TRBV12-4, with TRBD2 matching 10 bases. V lost 5 bases to trimming and J lost 4 bases; unmatched junction nucleotides: 3. The CDR3 length is 14 residues. The CDR3 here is CASSLLAGADTQYF. The CDR3 DNA follows: TGTGCCAGCAGTCTCCTAGCGGGAGCAGATACGCAGTATTTT.

This chain connects TRBV30 to TRBJ1-4; 8 nucleotides match TRBD1. The trim removed 1 base at V and 5 bases at J, leaving 0 bases unmatched. The CDR3 extends over 13 amino acids. Germline loops: CDR1 GTSNPN, CDR2 SVGIG (reference sequence). CDR3 amino acids: CAWSGTGNEKLFF. Here the CDR3 DNA reads TGTGCCTGGAGTGGGACAGGGAATGAAAAACTGTTTTTT. Together with reference TRBV30 and TRBJ1-4, the CDR3 gives the full variable domain: SQTIHQWPATLVQPVGSPLSLECTVEGTSNPNLYWYRQAAGRGLQLLFYSVGIGQISSEVPQNLSASRPQDRQFILSSKKLLLSDSGFYLCAWSGTGNEKLFFGSGTQLSVL.

Turning to this clonotype: Mismatch with germline at one junction end may stem from a read error. In nucleotides, the CDR3 is TGCAGCGCCATGACAGGGTCCAACTATGGCTACACCTTT. This translates into CSAMTGSNYGYTF. The chain joins TRBV29-1 to TRBJ1-2; 7 positions match TRBD1. CDR3 length: 13 residues. CDR1 SQVTM and CDR2 ANQGSEA come from the germline V gene.

The V and J genes are TRBV5-1 and TRBJ2-3; D uncertain. Germline V lookup: CDR1 SGHRS, CDR2 YFSETQ. The CDR3 has 14 amino acids. Trimming removed 3 bases at V and 6 bases at J, with 14 bases between. CDR3 bases: TGCGCCAGCAGCTCCCTGGATGGTGGGGATACGCAGTATTTT. This sequence encodes CASSSLDGGDTQYF.